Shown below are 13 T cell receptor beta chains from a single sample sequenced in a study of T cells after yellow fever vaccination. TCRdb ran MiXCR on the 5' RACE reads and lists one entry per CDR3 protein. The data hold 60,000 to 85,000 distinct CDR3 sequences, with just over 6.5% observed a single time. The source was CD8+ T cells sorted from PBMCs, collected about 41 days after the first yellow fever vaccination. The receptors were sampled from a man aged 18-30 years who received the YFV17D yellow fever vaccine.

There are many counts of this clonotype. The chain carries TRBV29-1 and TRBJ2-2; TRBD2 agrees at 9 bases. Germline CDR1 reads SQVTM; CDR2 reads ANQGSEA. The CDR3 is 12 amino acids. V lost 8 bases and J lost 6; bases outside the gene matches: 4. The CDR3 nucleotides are TGCAGCACTAGGACTAGCGCCGGGGAGCTGTTTTTT. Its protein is CSTRTSAGELFF.

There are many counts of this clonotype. CDR3 nucleotides: TGTGCCAGCAGCCGACTAGCGGGGGGAGGTGAGACCCAGTACTTC. It codes for CASSRLAGGGETQYF. This chain links TRBV7-6 with TRBJ2-5, with 13 bases lining up with TRBD2. The germline V gene encodes CDR1 SGHVS and CDR2 FNYEAQ. The trim removed 5 bases at V and 5 bases at J, leaving 5 bases unmatched. This CDR3 spans 15 amino acids.

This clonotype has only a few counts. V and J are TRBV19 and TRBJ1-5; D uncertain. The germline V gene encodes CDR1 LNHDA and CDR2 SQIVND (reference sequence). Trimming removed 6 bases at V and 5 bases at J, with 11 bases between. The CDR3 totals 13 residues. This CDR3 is CASSGKGYQPQHF. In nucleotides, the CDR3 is TGTGCCAGTAGCGGAAAGGGTTATCAGCCCCAGCATTTT.

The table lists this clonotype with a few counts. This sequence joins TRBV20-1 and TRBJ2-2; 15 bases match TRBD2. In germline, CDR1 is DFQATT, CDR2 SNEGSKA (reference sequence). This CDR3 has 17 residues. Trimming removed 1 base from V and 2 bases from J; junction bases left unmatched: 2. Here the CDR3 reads CSARVGLAGGNTGELFF. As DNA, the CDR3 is TGCAGTGCTAGAGTGGGACTAGCGGGGGGTAACACCGGGGAGCTGTTTTTT.

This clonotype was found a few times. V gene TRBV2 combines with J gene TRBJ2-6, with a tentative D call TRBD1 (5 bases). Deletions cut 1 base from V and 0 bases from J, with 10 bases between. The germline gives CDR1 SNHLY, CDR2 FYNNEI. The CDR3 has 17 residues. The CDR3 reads CASSEGGSSSGANVLTF. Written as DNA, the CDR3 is TGTGCCAGCAGTGAAGGGGGCAGCTCCTCTGGGGCCAACGTCCTGACTTTC.

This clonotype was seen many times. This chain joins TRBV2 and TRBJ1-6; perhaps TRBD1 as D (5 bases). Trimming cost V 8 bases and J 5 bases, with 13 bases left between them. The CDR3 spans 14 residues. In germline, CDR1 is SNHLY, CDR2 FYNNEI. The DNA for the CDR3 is TGTGCCAGCCGACAGACGCAGCATAATTCACCCCTCCACTTT. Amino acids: CASRQTQHNSPLHF.

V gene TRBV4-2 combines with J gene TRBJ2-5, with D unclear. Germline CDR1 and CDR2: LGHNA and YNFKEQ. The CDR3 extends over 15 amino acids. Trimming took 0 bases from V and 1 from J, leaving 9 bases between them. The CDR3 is CASSQDPEAQETQYF. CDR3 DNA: TGTGCCAGCAGCCAAGATCCGGAAGCCCAAGAGACCCAGTACTTC.

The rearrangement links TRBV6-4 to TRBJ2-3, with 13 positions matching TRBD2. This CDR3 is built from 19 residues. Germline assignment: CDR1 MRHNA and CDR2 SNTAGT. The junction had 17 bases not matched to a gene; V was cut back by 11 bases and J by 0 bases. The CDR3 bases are TGTGCCCGCTGTGACCCTGGACTAGCGGGGGCCCTTAGCACAGATACGCAGTATTTT. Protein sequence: CARCDPGLAGALSTDTQYF.

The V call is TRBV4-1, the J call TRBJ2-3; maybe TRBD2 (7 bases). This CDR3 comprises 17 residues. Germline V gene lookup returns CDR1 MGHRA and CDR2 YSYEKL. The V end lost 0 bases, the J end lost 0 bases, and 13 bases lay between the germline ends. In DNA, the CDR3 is TGCGCCAGCAGCCAAGAGGGGGGGGGCCGGAGCACAGATACGCAGTATTTT. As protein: CASSQEGGGRSTDTQYF.

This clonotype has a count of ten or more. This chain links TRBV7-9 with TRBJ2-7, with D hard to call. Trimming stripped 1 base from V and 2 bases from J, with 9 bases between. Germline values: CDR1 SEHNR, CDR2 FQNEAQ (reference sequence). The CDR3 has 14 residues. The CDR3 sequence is CASSLVAGAYEQYV. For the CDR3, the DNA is TGTGCCAGCAGCTTAGTGGCCGGCGCCTACGAGCAGTACGTC.

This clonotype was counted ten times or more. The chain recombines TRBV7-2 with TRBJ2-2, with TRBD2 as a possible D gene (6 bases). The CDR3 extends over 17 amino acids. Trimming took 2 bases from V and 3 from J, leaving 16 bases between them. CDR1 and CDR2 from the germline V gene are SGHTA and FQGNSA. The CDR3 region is CASSLPSRDVDTGELFF. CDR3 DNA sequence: TGTGCCAGCAGCTTACCCTCGCGGGACGTCGACACCGGGGAGCTGTTTTTT.

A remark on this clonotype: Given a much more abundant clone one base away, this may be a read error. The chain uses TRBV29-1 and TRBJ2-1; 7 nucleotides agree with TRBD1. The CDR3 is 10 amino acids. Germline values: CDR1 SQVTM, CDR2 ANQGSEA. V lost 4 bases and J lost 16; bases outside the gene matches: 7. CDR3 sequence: CSVVHRDSFF. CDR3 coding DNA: TGCAGCGTTGTCCACAGGGACAGCTTCTTC.

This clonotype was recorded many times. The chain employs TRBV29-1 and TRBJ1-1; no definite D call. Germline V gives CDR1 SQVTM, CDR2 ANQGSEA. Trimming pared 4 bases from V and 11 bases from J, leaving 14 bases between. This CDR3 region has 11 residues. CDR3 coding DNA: TGCAGCGTTGTCTGGAGGGTTCGGGCTTTCTTT. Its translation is CSVVWRVRAFF.